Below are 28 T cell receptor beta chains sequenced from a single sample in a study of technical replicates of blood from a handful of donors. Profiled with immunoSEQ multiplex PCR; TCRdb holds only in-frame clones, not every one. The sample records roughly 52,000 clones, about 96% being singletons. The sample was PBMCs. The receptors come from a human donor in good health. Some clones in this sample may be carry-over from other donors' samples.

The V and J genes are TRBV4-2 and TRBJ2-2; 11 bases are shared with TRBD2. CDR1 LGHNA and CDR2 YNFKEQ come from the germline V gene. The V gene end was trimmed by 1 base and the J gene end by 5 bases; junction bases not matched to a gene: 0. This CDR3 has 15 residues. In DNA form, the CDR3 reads TGTGCCAGCAGCCAAGGACTAGCGGGGACCGGGGAGCTGTTTTTT. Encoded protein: CASSQGLAGTGELFF.

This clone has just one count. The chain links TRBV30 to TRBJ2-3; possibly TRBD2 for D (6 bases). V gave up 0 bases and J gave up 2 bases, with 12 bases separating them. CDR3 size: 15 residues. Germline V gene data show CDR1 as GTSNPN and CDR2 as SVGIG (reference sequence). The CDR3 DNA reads TGTGCCTGGAGTGTACCCCTAGCGACCACAGATACGCAGTATTTT. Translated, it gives CAWSVPLATTDTQYF.

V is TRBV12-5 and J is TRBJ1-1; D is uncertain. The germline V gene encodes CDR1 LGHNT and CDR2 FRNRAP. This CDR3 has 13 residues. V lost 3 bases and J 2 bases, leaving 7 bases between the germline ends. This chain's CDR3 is CASGLGLNTEAFF. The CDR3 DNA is TGTGCTAGTGGTTTAGGACTAAACACTGAAGCTTTCTTT.

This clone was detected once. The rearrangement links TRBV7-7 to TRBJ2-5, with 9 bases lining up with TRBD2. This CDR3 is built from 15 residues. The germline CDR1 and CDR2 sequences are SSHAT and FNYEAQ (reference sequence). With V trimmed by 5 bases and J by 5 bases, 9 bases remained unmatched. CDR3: CASSASGGPTETQYF. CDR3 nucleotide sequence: TGTGCCAGCAGCGCCAGCGGGGGGCCCACGGAGACCCAGTACTTC.

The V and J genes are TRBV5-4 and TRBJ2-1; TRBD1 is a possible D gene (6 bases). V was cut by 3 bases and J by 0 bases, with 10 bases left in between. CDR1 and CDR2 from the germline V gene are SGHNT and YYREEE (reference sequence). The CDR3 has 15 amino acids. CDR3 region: CASSYQGTSYNEQFF. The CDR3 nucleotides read TGTGCCAGCAGCTACCAGGGGACCTCCTACAATGAGCAGTTCTTC.

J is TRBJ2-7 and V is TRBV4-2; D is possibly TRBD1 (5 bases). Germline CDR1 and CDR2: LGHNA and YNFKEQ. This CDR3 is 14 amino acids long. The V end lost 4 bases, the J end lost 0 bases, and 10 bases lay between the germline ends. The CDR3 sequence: CASSPGPSSYEQYF. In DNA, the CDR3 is TGTGCCAGCAGCCCAGGGCCGAGCTCCTACGAGCAGTACTTC.

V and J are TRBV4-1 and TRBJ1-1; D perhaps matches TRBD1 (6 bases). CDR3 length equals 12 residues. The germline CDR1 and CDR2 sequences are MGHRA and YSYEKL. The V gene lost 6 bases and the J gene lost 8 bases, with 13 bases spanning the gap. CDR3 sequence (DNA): TGCGCCAGCAGAGGACAGTCTATCGAAGCTTTCTTT. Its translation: CASRGQSIEAFF.

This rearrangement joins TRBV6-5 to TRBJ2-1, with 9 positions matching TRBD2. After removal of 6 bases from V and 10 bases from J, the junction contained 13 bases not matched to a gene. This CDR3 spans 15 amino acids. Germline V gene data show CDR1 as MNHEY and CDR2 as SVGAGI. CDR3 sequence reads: CASSLAGAPPLEQFF. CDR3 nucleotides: TGTGCCAGCAGCTTAGCGGGGGCCCCCCCTTTGGAGCAGTTCTTC.

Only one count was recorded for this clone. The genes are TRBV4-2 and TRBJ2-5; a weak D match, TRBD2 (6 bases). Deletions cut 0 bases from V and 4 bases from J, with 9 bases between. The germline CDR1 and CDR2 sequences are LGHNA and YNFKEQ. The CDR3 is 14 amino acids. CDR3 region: CASSQDGGRETQYF. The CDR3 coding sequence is TGTGCCAGCAGCCAAGATGGAGGGCGAGAGACCCAGTACTTC.

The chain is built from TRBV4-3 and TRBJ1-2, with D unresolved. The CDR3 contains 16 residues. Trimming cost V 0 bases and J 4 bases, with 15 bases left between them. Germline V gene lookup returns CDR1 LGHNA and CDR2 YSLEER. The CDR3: CASSQDGQPSTYGYTF. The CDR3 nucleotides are TGCGCCAGCAGCCAAGATGGGCAGCCATCCACCTATGGCTACACCTTC.

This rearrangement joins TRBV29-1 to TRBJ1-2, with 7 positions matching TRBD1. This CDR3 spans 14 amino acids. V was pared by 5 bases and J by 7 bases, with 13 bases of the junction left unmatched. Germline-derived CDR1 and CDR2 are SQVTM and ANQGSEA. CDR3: CSVPTTGTVGGYTF. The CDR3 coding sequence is TGCAGCGTTCCTACGACAGGGACGGTGGGTGGCTACACCTTC.

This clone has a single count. CDR3: CASSSGLLGLGELFF. CDR3 in DNA: TGTGCCAGCAGCTCAGGACTTCTAGGACTCGGGGAGCTGTTTTTT. V is TRBV7-2 and J is TRBJ2-2; D is perhaps TRBD2 (5 bases). The CDR3 is made up of 15 amino acids. CDR1 and CDR2 from the germline V gene are SGHTA and FQGNSA. Trimming removed 4 bases from V and 7 bases from J, with 16 bases in between.

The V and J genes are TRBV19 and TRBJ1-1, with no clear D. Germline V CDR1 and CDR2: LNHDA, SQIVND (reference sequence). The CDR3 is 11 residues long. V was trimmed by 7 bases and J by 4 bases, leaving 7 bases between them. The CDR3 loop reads CASMWSTEAFF. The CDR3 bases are TGTGCCAGTATGTGGAGCACTGAAGCTTTCTTT.

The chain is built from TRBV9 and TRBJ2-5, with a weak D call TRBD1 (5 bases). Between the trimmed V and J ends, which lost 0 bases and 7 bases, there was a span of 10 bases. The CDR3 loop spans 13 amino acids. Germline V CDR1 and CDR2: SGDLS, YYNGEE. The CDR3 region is CASSVVVRGTQYF. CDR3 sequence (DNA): TGTGCCAGCAGCGTAGTAGTAAGGGGGACCCAGTACTTC.

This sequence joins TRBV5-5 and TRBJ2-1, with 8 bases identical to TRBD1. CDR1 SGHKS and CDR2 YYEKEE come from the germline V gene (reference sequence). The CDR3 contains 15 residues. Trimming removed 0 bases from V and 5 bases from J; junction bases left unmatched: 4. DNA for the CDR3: TGTGCCAGCAGCTTGGGACAGGGGATCGACAATGAGCAGTTCTTC. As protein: CASSLGQGIDNEQFF. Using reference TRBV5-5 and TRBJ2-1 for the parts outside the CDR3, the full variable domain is DAGVTQSPTHLIKTRGQQVTLRCSPISGHKSVSWYQQVLGQGPQFIFQYYEKEERGRGNFPDRFSARQFPNYSSELNVNALLLGDSALYLCASSLGQGIDNEQFFGPGTRLTVL.

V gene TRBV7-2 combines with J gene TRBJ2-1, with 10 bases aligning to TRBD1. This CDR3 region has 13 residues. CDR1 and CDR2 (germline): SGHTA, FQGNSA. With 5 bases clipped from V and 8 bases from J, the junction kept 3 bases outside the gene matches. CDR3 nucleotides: TGTGCCAGCAGCCGGGACAGGGGCGATGAGCAGTTCTTC. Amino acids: CASSRDRGDEQFF.

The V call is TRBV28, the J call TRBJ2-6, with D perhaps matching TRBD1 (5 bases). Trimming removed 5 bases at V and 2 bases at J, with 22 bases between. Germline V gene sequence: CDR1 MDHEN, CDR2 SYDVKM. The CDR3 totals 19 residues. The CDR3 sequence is CASSPLDLARATGANVLTF. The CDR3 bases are TGTGCCAGCAGTCCCCTCGACCTGGCCAGGGCAACTGGGGCCAACGTCCTGACTTTC.

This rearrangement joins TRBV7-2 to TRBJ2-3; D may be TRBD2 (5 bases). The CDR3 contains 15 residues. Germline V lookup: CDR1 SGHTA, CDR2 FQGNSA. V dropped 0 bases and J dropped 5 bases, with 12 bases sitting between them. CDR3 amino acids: CASSLAIRGLDTQYF. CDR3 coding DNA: TGTGCCAGCAGCTTAGCGATACGGGGATTAGATACGCAGTATTTT.

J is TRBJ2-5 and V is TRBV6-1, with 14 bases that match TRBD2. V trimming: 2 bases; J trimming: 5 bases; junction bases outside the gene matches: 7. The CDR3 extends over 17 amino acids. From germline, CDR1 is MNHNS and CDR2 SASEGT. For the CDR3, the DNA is TGTGCCAGCAGTGAACCGGGACTAGCGGGGGTCAGGGAGACCCAGTACTTC. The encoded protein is CASSEPGLAGVRETQYF.

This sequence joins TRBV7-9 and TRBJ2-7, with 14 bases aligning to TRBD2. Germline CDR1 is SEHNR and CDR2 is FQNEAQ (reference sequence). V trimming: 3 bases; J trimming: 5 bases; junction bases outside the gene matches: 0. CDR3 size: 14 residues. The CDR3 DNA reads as TGTGCCAGCAGCTTGGGACTAGCGGGAGACGAGCAGTACTTC. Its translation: CASSLGLAGDEQYF.

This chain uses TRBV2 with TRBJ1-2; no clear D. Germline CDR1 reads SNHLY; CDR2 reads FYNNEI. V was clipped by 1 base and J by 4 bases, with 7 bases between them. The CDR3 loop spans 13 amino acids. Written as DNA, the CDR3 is TGTGCCAGCAGTGAAGACGGTCCCTATGGCTACACCTTC. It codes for CASSEDGPYGYTF.

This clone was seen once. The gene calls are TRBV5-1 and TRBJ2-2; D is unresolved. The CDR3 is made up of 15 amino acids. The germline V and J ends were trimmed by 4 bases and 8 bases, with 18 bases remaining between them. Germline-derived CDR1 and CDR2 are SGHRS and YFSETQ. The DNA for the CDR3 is TGCGCCAGCAGCAATGCCGGCCCGGTAGCAGGGGAGCTGTTTTTT. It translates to CASSNAGPVAGELFF.

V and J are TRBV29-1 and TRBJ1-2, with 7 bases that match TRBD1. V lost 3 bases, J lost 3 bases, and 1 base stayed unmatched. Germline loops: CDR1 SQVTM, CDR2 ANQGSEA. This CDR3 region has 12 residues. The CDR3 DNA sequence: TGCAGCGTTGAGGGACAGCACTATGGCTACACCTTC. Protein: CSVEGQHYGYTF.

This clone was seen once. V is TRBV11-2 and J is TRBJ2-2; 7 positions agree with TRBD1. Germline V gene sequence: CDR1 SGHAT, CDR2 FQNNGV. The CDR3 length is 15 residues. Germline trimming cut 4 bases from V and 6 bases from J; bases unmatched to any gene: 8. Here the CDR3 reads CASSYTSTGAGELFF. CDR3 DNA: TGTGCCAGCAGCTACACGTCCACAGGGGCCGGGGAGCTGTTTTTT.

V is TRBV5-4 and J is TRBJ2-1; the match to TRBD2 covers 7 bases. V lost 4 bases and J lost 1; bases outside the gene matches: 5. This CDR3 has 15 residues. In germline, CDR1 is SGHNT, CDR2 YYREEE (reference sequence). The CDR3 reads CASSRGSGSYNEQFF. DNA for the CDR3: TGTGCCAGCAGCCGTGGTAGCGGGTCCTACAATGAGCAGTTCTTC.

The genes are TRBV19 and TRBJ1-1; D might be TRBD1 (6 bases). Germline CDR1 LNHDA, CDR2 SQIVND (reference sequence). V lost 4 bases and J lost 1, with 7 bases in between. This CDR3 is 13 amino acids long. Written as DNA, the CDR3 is TGTGCCAGTAGTAAACAGGGGAACACTGAAGCTTTCTTT. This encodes CASSKQGNTEAFF.

CDR3 nucleotide sequence: TGTGCCAGCAGCGTAGGGGGAGCCAGCACAGATACGCAGTATTTT. Its translation is CASSVGGASTDTQYF. This chain uses TRBV9 with TRBJ2-3; D is possibly TRBD2 (5 bases). Germline V gene lookup returns CDR1 SGDLS and CDR2 YYNGEE. Between the trimmed V and J ends, which lost 0 bases and 0 bases, there was a span of 8 bases. CDR3 length: 15 amino acids.

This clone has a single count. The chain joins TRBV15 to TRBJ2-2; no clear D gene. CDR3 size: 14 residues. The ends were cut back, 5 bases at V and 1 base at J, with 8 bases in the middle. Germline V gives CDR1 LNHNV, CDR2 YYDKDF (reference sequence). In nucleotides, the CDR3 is TGTGCCACCAGCGTACTCGAGAACACCGGGGAGCTGTTTTTT. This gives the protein CATSVLENTGELFF.